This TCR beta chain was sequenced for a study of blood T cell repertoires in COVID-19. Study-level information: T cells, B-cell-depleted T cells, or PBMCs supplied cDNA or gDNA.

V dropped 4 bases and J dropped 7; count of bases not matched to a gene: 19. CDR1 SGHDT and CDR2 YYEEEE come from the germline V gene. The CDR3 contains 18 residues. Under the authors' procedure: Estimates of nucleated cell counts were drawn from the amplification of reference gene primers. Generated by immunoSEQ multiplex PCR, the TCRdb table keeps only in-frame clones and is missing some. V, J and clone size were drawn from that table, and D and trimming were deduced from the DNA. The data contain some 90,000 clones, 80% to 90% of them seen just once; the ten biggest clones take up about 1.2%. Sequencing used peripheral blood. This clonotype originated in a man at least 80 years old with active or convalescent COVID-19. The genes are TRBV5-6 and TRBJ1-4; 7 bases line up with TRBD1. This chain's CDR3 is CASSPRMTGKDDSEKLFF. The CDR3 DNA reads TGTGCCAGCAGCCCGAGAATGACAGGGAAGGATGATAGTGAAAAACTGTTTTTT.